The present TCR beta chain was sequenced within a study of persistence of HIV-infected CD4 T cells. Germline V gene data show CDR1 as MGHRA and CDR2 as YSYEKL. The V and J ends lost 3 bases and 2 bases respectively, with 14 bases between them. This CDR3 is built from 15 residues. With respect to this clone: Its specificity is not known.

Lysates of CMV-infected fibroblasts at approximately 10 ug/mL stimulated these cells. Responding CD4+ T cells were sorted by upregulation of both CD40 ligand and CD69. This was the immunoSEQ version 4 assay in survey mode. This table comes from immunoSEQ multiplex PCR, and its TCRdb copy is limited to in-frame clones, with some not included. The sample yields 4,500 to 5,500 clones, 64% seen once. General study findings and limits: Antigen-responding cells were enriched for degenerate expanded CDR3beta sequences.

The sample was CD4+ T cells sorted from PBMCs after approximately 18-hour stimulation, taken from a patient who received antiretroviral therapy. The clonotype comes from an adult man with HIV who was CMV-seropositive. The chain uses TRBV4-1 and TRBJ2-7; the D gene is possibly TRBD2 (5 bases). CDR3 coding DNA: TGCGCCAGCAGCCAGGTCCCGGGATCTGCCTACGAGCAGTACTTC. Translated: CASSQVPGSAYEQYF.